A single sample gave rise to the 26 T cell receptor beta chains below, sequenced in a study of somatic mutations in cytotoxic T cells in rheumatoid arthritis. Sequencing used immunoSEQ multiplex PCR; TCRdb keeps in-frame clones, though not all of them. This sample has approximately 3,800 clones, with approximately 81% found just once. The source material was CD8+ T cells sorted from blood. The receptors were sampled from an adult with rheumatoid arthritis.

V and J are TRBV19 and TRBJ2-1, with D perhaps TRBD1 (6 bases). There are 15 residues in the CDR3. V was trimmed by 5 bases and J by 4 bases, leaving 15 bases between them. Per the germline V gene, CDR1 is LNHDA and CDR2 is SQIVND (reference sequence). The CDR3 loop is CASSAEGVHYNEQFF. CDR3 nucleotides: TGTGCCAGTAGTGCAGAGGGGGTACATTACAATGAGCAGTTCTTC.

The CDR3 spells CASGLLSGDEQFF. The CDR3 bases are TGTGCCAGCGGCCTTCTATCTGGGGATGAGCAGTTCTTC. The chain is built from TRBV6-1 and TRBJ2-1; D not certain. CDR1 and CDR2 (germline): MNHNS, SASEGT. This CDR3 is built from 13 residues. The germline V and J ends were trimmed by 8 bases and 8 bases, with 16 bases remaining between them.

This clone was recorded once. The rearrangement uses TRBV7-9 and TRBJ2-3; a weak D match, TRBD2 (6 bases). CDR3 length: 16 amino acids. The V end lost 5 bases, the J end lost 0 bases, and 15 bases lay between the germline ends. The germline V gene has CDR1 SEHNR and CDR2 FQNEAQ (reference sequence). The CDR3 nucleotides read TGTGCCAGCAGCCCCATCTTCGGGGGAAGCACAGATACGCAGTATTTT. Its translation is CASSPIFGGSTDTQYF.

This clone was seen just once. V usage is TRBV9 and J usage is TRBJ2-5; D gene ambiguous. The germline gives CDR1 SGDLS, CDR2 YYNGEE. The CDR3 runs 13 residues. V shed 4 bases and J shed 1 base, with 8 bases lying between them. This CDR3 reads CASSPRSQETQYF. Here the CDR3 DNA reads TGTGCCAGCAGCCCCCGGTCCCAAGAGACCCAGTACTTC.

The V and J genes are TRBV5-1 and TRBJ2-7; D not resolved. Trimming took off 0 bases at V and 0 bases at J, with 7 bases between the two ends. The germline V gene has CDR1 SGHRS and CDR2 YFSETQ. The CDR3 length is 14 residues. DNA for the CDR3: TGCGCCAGCAGCTTGGGCCTCAGCTCCTACGAGCAGTACTTC. It specifies CASSLGLSSYEQYF.

V and J are TRBV10-3 and TRBJ2-7; a weak D match, TRBD1 (6 bases). CDR3 length equals 15 residues. In germline, CDR1 is ENHRY, CDR2 SYGVKD. V was trimmed by 0 bases and J by 2 bases, leaving 11 bases between them. CDR3 DNA sequence: TGTGCCATCAGTGAGTCGCAGGGGCTGGCCTACGAGCAGTACTTC. This encodes CAISESQGLAYEQYF.

The genes are TRBV13 and TRBJ2-5, with a weak D call TRBD2 (6 bases). V lost 3 bases and J 5 bases, leaving 16 bases between the germline ends. CDR1 PRHDT and CDR2 FYEKMQ come from the germline V gene (reference sequence). This CDR3 spans 15 amino acids. The CDR3 region is CASSFWEDGEETQYF. For the CDR3, the DNA is TGTGCCAGCAGCTTCTGGGAGGACGGGGAGGAGACCCAGTACTTC. Together with reference TRBV13 and TRBJ2-5, the CDR3 gives the full variable domain: AAGVIQSPRHLIKEKRETATLKCYPIPRHDTVYWYQQGPGQDPQFLISFYEKMQSDKGSIPDRFSAQQFSDYHSELNMSSLELGDSALYFCASSFWEDGEETQYFGPGTRLLVL.

The chain joins TRBV28 to TRBJ1-1, with D possibly TRBD1 on 6 matching bases. The CDR3 has 13 residues. Trimming pared 10 bases from V and 4 bases from J, leaving 16 bases between. CDR1 is MDHEN and CDR2 is SYDVKM in the germline V gene. The CDR3 sequence: CATPGDGITEAFF. Written as DNA, the CDR3 is TGTGCCACCCCAGGGGACGGTATCACTGAAGCTTTCTTT.

The chain carries TRBV4-1 and TRBJ1-1, with a tentative D call TRBD1 (6 bases). CDR1 is MGHRA, CDR2 YSYEKL, per germline. Trimming took off 2 bases at V and 1 base at J, with 11 bases between the two ends. The length of the CDR3 is 15 residues. The DNA for the CDR3 is TGCGCCAGCAGCCAAACAGGGTTTTCGAACACTGAAGCTTTCTTT. Residues: CASSQTGFSNTEAFF.

The chain couples TRBV19 to TRBJ2-3; 10 bases map to TRBD2. The CDR3 is 15 residues long. Per the germline V gene, CDR1 is LNHDA and CDR2 is SQIVND (reference sequence). Trimming removed 1 base from V and 7 bases from J; junction bases left unmatched: 5. The CDR3 DNA sequence: TGTGCCAGTAGTATAGGGGCTAGCGGGGGCAATACGCAGTATTTT. The encoded protein is CASSIGASGGNTQYF.

This sequence joins TRBV5-1 and TRBJ2-5, with 12 positions matching TRBD1. TRBJ2-7 matches the DNA end more closely, so the J call is doubtful. Germline values: CDR1 SGHRS, CDR2 YFSETQ. The CDR3 contains 15 residues. As DNA, the CDR3 is TGCGCCAGCAGCTTCGGGACAGGGGGCGTAAACGAGCAGTACTTC. Amino acids: CASSFGTGGVNEQYF.

This clone was counted between two and nine times. This chain links TRBV27 with TRBJ2-7, with 7 bases that match TRBD2. Germline loops: CDR1 MNHEY, CDR2 SMNVEV (reference sequence). The CDR3 length is 13 residues. The V and J ends lost 3 bases and 2 bases, in that order; junction bases with no gene match: 1. The CDR3 DNA reads TGTGCCAGCAGTTTTACTAGCGCCTACGAGCAGTACTTC. It yields the protein CASSFTSAYEQYF.

The chain employs TRBV7-6 and TRBJ1-4, with 7 bases identical to TRBD1. Germline CDR1 is SGHVS and CDR2 is FNYEAQ. The CDR3 has 20 residues. Germline trimming cut 1 base from V and 6 bases from J; bases unmatched to any gene: 20. In DNA form, the CDR3 reads TGTGCCAGCAGCTTAGTCCCGGACAGGATCGTTCTCTTACCTGATGAAAAACTGTTTTTT. Its translation is CASSLVPDRIVLLPDEKLFF.

This chain uses TRBV9 with TRBJ2-3; no clear D gene. This CDR3 has 14 amino acids. CDR1 is SGDLS, CDR2 YYNGEE, per germline. The V end lost 0 bases, the J end lost 2 bases, and 7 bases lay between the germline ends. Here the CDR3 DNA reads TGTGCCAGCAGCGTAGAAGCTATCACAGATACGCAGTATTTT. Its protein product is CASSVEAITDTQYF.

This clone was seen only a few times. The J gene is TRBJ2-7, the V gene TRBV6-5; 8 nucleotides line up with TRBD2. The CDR3 is 16 residues long. Germline CDR1 reads MNHEY; CDR2 reads SVGAGI. V shed 1 base, J shed 5 bases, and the junction held 10 bases outside the gene matches. The CDR3 spells CASSYFGRGGPDEQYF. The CDR3 DNA sequence: TGTGCCAGCAGTTACTTCGGGCGCGGGGGGCCGGACGAGCAGTACTTC.

This clone was recorded a few times. CDR3 loop: CSVRTIGGYTF. The DNA of the CDR3 is TGCAGCGTTCGTACAATTGGGGGCTACACCTTC. The chain employs TRBV29-1 and TRBJ1-2; D gene uncertain. Germline V gene sequence: CDR1 SQVTM, CDR2 ANQGSEA. The CDR3 loop spans 11 amino acids. The V gene lost 5 bases and the J gene lost 8 bases, with 12 bases spanning the gap.

The table lists this clone with a few counts. The chain carries TRBV30 and TRBJ1-1, with a possible D match to TRBD1 (6 bases). Trimming pared 4 bases from V and 1 base from J, leaving 10 bases between. Germline V gene lookup returns CDR1 GTSNPN and CDR2 SVGIG (reference sequence). CDR3 length: 13 residues. The CDR3: CAWTRTENTEAFF. CDR3 nucleotides: TGTGCCTGGACCCGGACAGAGAACACTGAAGCTTTCTTT.

This chain joins TRBV27 and TRBJ2-1; no clear D gene. V lost 0 bases and J 5 bases, leaving 11 bases between the germline ends. Germline CDR1 reads MNHEY; CDR2 reads SMNVEV (reference sequence). The CDR3 is 15 residues long. The CDR3 spells CASSLSVGSDNEQFF. The CDR3 DNA sequence: TGTGCCAGCAGTTTATCAGTAGGGTCGGACAATGAGCAGTTCTTC.

The J gene is TRBJ2-5, the V gene TRBV5-1; the D is unclear. Trimming removed 0 bases from V and 3 bases from J, with 12 bases in between. CDR3 length equals 15 residues. CDR1 is SGHRS and CDR2 is YFSETQ in the germline V gene. The CDR3: CASSLVTDFEETQYF. In DNA, the CDR3 is TGCGCCAGCAGCTTGGTGACTGATTTTGAAGAGACCCAGTACTTC.

The rearrangement links TRBV28 to TRBJ1-5, with a weak D call TRBD1 (6 bases). This CDR3 has 15 amino acids. CDR1 is MDHEN, CDR2 SYDVKM, per germline. V was trimmed by 3 bases and J by 0 bases, leaving 9 bases between them. The chain's CDR3 is CASSLWTVSNQPQHF. For the CDR3, the DNA is TGTGCCAGCAGTTTGTGGACAGTTAGCAATCAGCCCCAGCATTTT.

The CDR3 nucleotides read TGTGCCAGCAGTGGGGAGGGCACAGATACGCAGTATTTT. It codes for CASSGEGTDTQYF. V gene TRBV2 combines with J gene TRBJ2-3; D is possibly TRBD2 (6 bases). Germline values: CDR1 SNHLY, CDR2 FYNNEI. CDR3 size: 13 residues. Deletions cut 4 bases from V and 1 base from J, with 6 bases between.

The CDR3 DNA is TGTGCCAGCAGCCCAGAGGGGGAAACCTACGAGCAGTACTTC. It codes for CASSPEGETYEQYF. The chain is built from TRBV9 and TRBJ2-7; perhaps TRBD1 as D (6 bases). CDR1 and CDR2 (germline): SGDLS, YYNGEE. The CDR3 has 14 amino acids. V lost 4 bases and J lost 2, with 13 bases in between.

This clone was counted once. The genes are TRBV5-1 and TRBJ2-5, with 9 bases matching TRBD2. CDR1 and CDR2 from the germline V gene are SGHRS and YFSETQ. V shed 0 bases, J shed 5 bases, and the junction held 8 bases outside the gene matches. The CDR3 covers 16 residues. CDR3 sequence reads: CASSLASSGSWETQYF. CDR3 in DNA: TGCGCCAGCAGCTTGGCCAGTAGCGGGAGTTGGGAGACCCAGTACTTC.

V and J are TRBV7-9 and TRBJ2-7; perhaps TRBD2 as D (6 bases). CDR3 length: 14 residues. V lost 4 bases to trimming and J lost 2 bases, with 12 bases between them. The germline V gene encodes CDR1 SEHNR and CDR2 FQNEAQ (reference sequence). The CDR3 DNA reads TGTGCCAGCAGCTCCCGGGACTTCCCCTACGAGCAGTACTTC. This translates into CASSSRDFPYEQYF.

In DNA, the CDR3 is TGTGCTAGTGGTTTGGCGGCTAGCGGGAGGGGTCAAGAGACCCAGTACTTC. This translates into CASGLAASGRGQETQYF. The V gene is TRBV12-5, the J gene TRBJ2-5; 12 bases map to TRBD2. Germline CDR1 is LGHNT and CDR2 is FRNRAP. Trimming cost V 1 base and J 2 bases; bases outside gene matches: 5. The CDR3 contains 17 residues.

The chain has TRBV27 and TRBJ2-5; D call uncertain. The germline V and J ends were trimmed by 5 bases and 5 bases, with 6 bases remaining between them. Germline CDR1 MNHEY, CDR2 SMNVEV (reference sequence). This CDR3 has 11 residues. The CDR3 DNA sequence: TGTGCCAGCAGTCTAGGGGAGACCCAGTACTTC. Encoded protein: CASSLGETQYF.